This T cell receptor (beta chain) appears in the sequencing data of a study of blood T cell repertoires in COVID-19. This CDR3 has 14 residues. The germline V gene encodes CDR1 WSHSY and CDR2 SAAADI. With V trimmed by 6 bases and J by 8 bases, 7 bases remained unmatched. The assay was immunoSEQ multiplex PCR, and TCRdb's table has in-frame clones only and misses some. The sample holds some 160,000 clones, approximately 91% seen once. This clonotype was obtained from a man aged 18-30 years with acute or convalescent COVID-19. The source material was peripheral blood. This chain links TRBV10-2 with TRBJ1-2; 12 bases agree with TRBD1. The CDR3 DNA reads as TGCGCCAGCAGGCAGGGACAGGGGGCGATCGGCTACACCTTC. Its translation is CASRQGQGAIGYTF.